A single sample is the source of the 8 T cell receptor beta chains below, sequenced in a study of cytomegalovirus exposure and HLA in healthy donors. PCR was performed using 60 Vbeta and 13 Jbeta primers. The protocol was immunoSEQ multiplex PCR, while the TCRdb copy is restricted to in-frame clones and leaves out a portion. In the table there are about 150,000 clones, about 75% of which are singletons. Input material: PBMCs. Receptors were obtained from a woman younger than 45 in good health and CMV-seronegative.

The chain uses TRBV25-1 and TRBJ1-2; 12 bases line up with TRBD1. This CDR3 comprises 16 residues. Germline V lookup: CDR1 MGHDK, CDR2 SYGVNS. V dropped 4 bases and J dropped 7; count of bases not matched to a gene: 10. The chain's CDR3 is CASSVLIGTGGLGYTF. The CDR3 DNA is TGTGCCAGCAGTGTACTAATCGGGACAGGGGGCCTTGGCTACACCTTC.

V usage is TRBV5-1 and J usage is TRBJ2-5; tentative D call: TRBD1 (5 bases). Trimming shortened V by 5 bases and J by 4 bases, and 12 bases separated the two germline ends. This CDR3 comprises 13 residues. In germline, CDR1 is SGHRS, CDR2 YFSETQ. The CDR3 spells CASSSDIRETQYF. The CDR3 DNA follows: TGCGCCAGCAGTTCGGACATTCGAGAGACCCAGTACTTC.

This chain links TRBV7-9 with TRBJ2-7, with TRBD1 as a possible D gene (5 bases). This CDR3 is 17 amino acids long. Germline CDR1 SEHNR, CDR2 FQNEAQ (reference sequence). The V end was cut by 5 bases, the J end by 3 bases, with 23 bases between. The CDR3 nucleotides are TGTGCCAGCAGCCCCTTAGGCACAGGCTCAATCGACTACGAGCAGTACTTC. It translates to CASSPLGTGSIDYEQYF.

The J gene is TRBJ2-2, the V gene TRBV2; D is uncertain. CDR3 size: 18 residues. V lost 6 bases, J lost 6 bases, and 26 bases lay in between. Germline assignment: CDR1 SNHLY and CDR2 FYNNEI. CDR3 bases: TGTGCCAGCAGGGGCACCCGCACACACCAGAAAGATCCCGGGGAGCTGTTTTTT. Translating gives CASRGTRTHQKDPGELFF.

The rearrangement joins TRBV5-1 to TRBJ2-4, with 7 bases that match TRBD1. V was clipped by 3 bases and J by 13 bases; unmatched bases: 13. Germline CDR1 reads SGHRS; CDR2 reads YFSETQ. The CDR3 extends over 14 amino acids. CDR3 in amino acids: CASSSLRDSVLQYF. Here the CDR3 DNA reads TGCGCCAGCAGCTCCCTCCGGGACAGCGTCCTACAGTACTTC.

This clone was counted between two and nine times. The gene calls are TRBV13 and TRBJ2-3, with TRBD2 matching 8 bases. This CDR3 has 15 residues. V shed 5 bases and J 3 bases; nucleotides not matched to a gene: 7. In germline, CDR1 is PRHDT, CDR2 FYEKMQ (reference sequence). The CDR3 DNA is TGTGCCAGCAGCGTGAGCGGGGGAGTTACAGATACGCAGTATTTT. It is translated as CASSVSGGVTDTQYF. Using reference TRBV13 and TRBJ2-3 for the parts outside the CDR3, the full variable domain is AAGVIQSPRHLIKEKRETATLKCYPIPRHDTVYWYQQGPGQDPQFLISFYEKMQSDKGSIPDRFSAQQFSDYHSELNMSSLELGDSALYFCASSVSGGVTDTQYFGPGTRLTVL.

The V and J genes are TRBV6-5 and TRBJ1-4; a weak D match, TRBD1 (6 bases). The CDR3 is 16 amino acids. V lost 0 bases and J lost 5, with 13 bases in between. Germline assignment: CDR1 MNHEY and CDR2 SVGAGI. The CDR3 bases are TGTGCCAGCAGTTACTCGCCGACAGGATTGAATGAAAAACTGTTTTTT. The encoded protein is CASSYSPTGLNEKLFF.

CDR3 nucleotides: TGTGCCAGCAGCTTAGGTGACAGGGGTAAAGGCTACACCTTC. Translated: CASSLGDRGKGYTF. This chain connects TRBV7-2 to TRBJ1-2; 8 bases are a match to TRBD1. V was clipped by 1 base and J by 8 bases; unmatched bases: 6. The CDR3 is made up of 14 amino acids. Germline values: CDR1 SGHTA, CDR2 FQGNSA.